This T cell receptor (beta chain) was identified during a study of beta chain features in type 1 diabetes. Study conclusions and caveats: The question left open here concerned HLA type influencing TCRB rearrangement.

Using CD45RO/CCR7/CD25/CD127/CD95/CD27, CD4+ naive, central memory, regulatory and stem cell-like memory cells were sorted. On this clone itself: As yet, its antigen is unknown.

Germline-derived CDR1 and CDR2 are SGHRS and YFSETQ. Trimming took off 0 bases at V and 5 bases at J, with 12 bases between the two ends. The CDR3 has 15 residues. Expressed TCRB transcripts were sequenced because the isolated RNA had all been reverse transcribed beforehand. Roughly 3.6 million reads, on average, came from each naive, central memory and regulatory T cell sample. Sequenced by immunoSEQ multiplex PCR; TCRdb stores in-frame clones only, minus some. This repertoire shows about 360,000 clones, approximately 12% found once; its top ten account for about 0.017%. Sequencing used naive CD4+ T cells from blood. V and J are TRBV5-1 and TRBJ2-1; D possibly corresponds to TRBD2 (5 bases). This TCR derives from a man between 18 and 29 years old in good health. CDR3 amino acids: CASSLGPGGDNEQFF. CDR3 in DNA: TGCGCCAGCAGCTTGGGGCCAGGAGGCGACAATGAGCAGTTCTTC.